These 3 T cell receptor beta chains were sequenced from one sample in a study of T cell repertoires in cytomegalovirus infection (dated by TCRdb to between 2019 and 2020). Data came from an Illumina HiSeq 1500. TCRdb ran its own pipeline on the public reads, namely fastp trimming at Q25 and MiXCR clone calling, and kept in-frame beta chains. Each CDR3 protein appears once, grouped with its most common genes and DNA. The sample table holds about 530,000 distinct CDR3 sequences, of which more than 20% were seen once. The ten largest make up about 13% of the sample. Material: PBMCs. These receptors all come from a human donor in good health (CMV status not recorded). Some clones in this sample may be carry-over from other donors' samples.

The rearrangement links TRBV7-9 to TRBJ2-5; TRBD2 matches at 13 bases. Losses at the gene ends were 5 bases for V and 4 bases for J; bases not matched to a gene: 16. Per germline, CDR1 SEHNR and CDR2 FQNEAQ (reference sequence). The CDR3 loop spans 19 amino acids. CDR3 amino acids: CASSPRLAGGFGMGETQYF. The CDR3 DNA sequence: TGTGCCAGCAGCCCAAGACTAGCGGGAGGTTTTGGGATGGGAGAGACCCAGTACTTC.

The DNA for the CDR3 is TGTGCCACCAGTGATTTGACAGGGGGGAAGAGCAATCAGCCCCAGCATTTT. This sequence encodes CATSDLTGGKSNQPQHF. The chain uses TRBV24-1 and TRBJ1-5, with 8 positions matching TRBD1. V shed 0 bases and J 1 base; nucleotides not matched to a gene: 4. CDR1 and CDR2 from the germline V gene are KGHDR and SFDVKD. The CDR3 is made up of 17 amino acids.

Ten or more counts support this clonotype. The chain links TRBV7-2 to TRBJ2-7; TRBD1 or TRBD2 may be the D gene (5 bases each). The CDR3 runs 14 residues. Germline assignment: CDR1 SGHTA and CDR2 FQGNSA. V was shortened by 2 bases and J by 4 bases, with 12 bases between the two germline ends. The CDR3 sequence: CASSLLGEGYEQYF. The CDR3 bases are TGTGCCAGCAGCTTATTGGGGGAAGGGTACGAGCAGTACTTC.